This T cell receptor beta chain derives from a study of blood T cells in healthy people across ages. Together with a sample-barcoded 5' primer, a J-beta primer mix was included in a second PCR lasting 7 to 11 cycles. TCRdb fed the 5' RACE reads into MiXCR, producing one record per CDR3 protein. The sample contains hundreds of thousands of distinct CDR3 sequences, approximately 65% of which appear only once. At least 5 micrograms of total RNA were extracted per sample. CDR3 length equals 15 residues. The germline V gene has CDR1 SNHLY and CDR2 FYNNEI. Trimming took 6 bases from V and 2 from J, leaving 15 bases between them.

The sequenced material came from blood. The chain couples TRBV2 to TRBJ2-3, with D perhaps matching TRBD1 (6 bases). The TCR originated in a young man in good health. In DNA form, the CDR3 reads TGTGCCAGCAGACCGGACAGACTCTTCACAGATACGCAGTATTTT. This translates into CASRPDRLFTDTQYF.